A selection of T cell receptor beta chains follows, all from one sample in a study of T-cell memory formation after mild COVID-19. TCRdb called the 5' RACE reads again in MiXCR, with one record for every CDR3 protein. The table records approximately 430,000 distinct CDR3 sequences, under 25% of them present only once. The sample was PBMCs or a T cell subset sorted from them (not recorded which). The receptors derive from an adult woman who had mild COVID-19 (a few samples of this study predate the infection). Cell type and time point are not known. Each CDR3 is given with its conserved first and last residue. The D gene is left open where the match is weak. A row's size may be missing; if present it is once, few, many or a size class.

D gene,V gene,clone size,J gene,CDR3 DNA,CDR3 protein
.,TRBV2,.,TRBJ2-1,TGTGCCCGTAGCCCAGAGTCCTCCTACAATGAGCAGTTCTTC,CARSPESSYNEQFF
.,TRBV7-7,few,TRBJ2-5,TGTGCCAGCAGCTTAGACAGGTTCGATGAGACCCAGTACTTC,CASSLDRFDETQYF
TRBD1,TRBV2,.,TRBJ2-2,TGTGCCAGTACCGGGACAGGGGCCACCGGGGAGCTGTTTTTT,CASTGTGATGELFF
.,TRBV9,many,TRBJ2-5,TGTGCCAGCAGCGTAGACAGTCAAGAGACCCAGTACTTC,CASSVDSQETQYF
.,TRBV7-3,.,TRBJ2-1,TGTGCCAGCAGCGTTAGTAGTCCCTCCTACAATGAGCAGTTCTTC,CASSVSSPSYNEQFF
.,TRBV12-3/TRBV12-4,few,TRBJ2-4,TGTGCCAGCAGTACCTCCGATCAGGGAAGGCAGAGCATTCAGTACTTC,CASSTSDQGRQSIQYF
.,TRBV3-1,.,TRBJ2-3,TGTGCCAGCAGCCGTAGCGGAATGACAGATACGCAGTATTTT,CASSRSGMTDTQYF
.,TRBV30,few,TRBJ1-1,TGTGCCTGGAGTGTACCGGACAGGAACACTGAAGCTTTCTTT,CAWSVPDRNTEAFF
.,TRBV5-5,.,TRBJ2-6,TGTGCCAGCAGCCTCGGTGGGGGTATAACATCTGGGGCCAACGTCCTGACTTTC,CASSLGGGITSGANVLTF
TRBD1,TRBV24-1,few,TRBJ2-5,TGTGCCACCAGTGATCGCCAATGGACAGGGGAAGAGACCCAGTACTTC,CATSDRQWTGEETQYF
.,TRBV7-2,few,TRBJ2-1,TGTGCCAGCAGCCCCCTTAGCAGCAATGAGCAGTTCTTC,CASSPLSSNEQFF
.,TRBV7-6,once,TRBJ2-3,TGTGCCAGCAGCCCCCTAGGGACGTCTAGCACAGATACGCAGTATTTT,CASSPLGTSSTDTQYF
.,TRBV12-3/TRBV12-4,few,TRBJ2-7,TGTGCCAGCAGTACAGGGTCCCACGAGCAGTACTTC,CASSTGSHEQYF
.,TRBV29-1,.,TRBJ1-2,TGCAGCGTTGAAGAAGAGGGAACGACACATTCACGGGGCTACACCTTC,CSVEEEGTTHSRGYTF
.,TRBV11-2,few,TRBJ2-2,TGTGCCAGCAGCTCCTCTTTTGTCCGCGCGGGGAACACCGGGGAGCTGTTTTTT,CASSSSFVRAGNTGELFF